These 23 T cell receptor beta chains came from one sample sequenced in a study of blood T cells in healthy people across ages. Using a J-beta primer mix together with a sample-barcoded 5' primer, a second PCR was run for 7 to 11 cycles. Each CDR3 protein gets one entry after TCRdb re-called the 5' RACE reads with MiXCR. The repertoire holds some 370,000 distinct CDR3 sequences, with roughly half as singletons. Sequencing was done on a sample of blood. These receptors all come from a man aged 55 to 70 in good health.

The chain combines TRBV12-3 or TRBV12-4 with TRBJ2-1; D may match TRBD1 or TRBD2 (5 bases each). The CDR3 runs 19 residues. The V gene lost 3 bases and the J gene lost 4 bases, with 25 bases spanning the gap. The CDR3 loop reads CASSFMMLAKGMKYNEQFF. CDR3 nucleotide sequence: TGTGCCAGCAGTTTTATGATGCTAGCAAAGGGGATGAAATACAATGAGCAGTTCTTC.

This clonotype was found once. The J gene is TRBJ1-2, the V gene TRBV30; possibly TRBD1 for D (5 bases). The germline gives CDR1 GTSNPN, CDR2 SVGIG (reference sequence). The V end was cut by 4 bases, the J end by 2 bases, with 14 bases between. This CDR3 is built from 14 residues. This CDR3 reads CAWMRGAQNYGYTF. The DNA for the CDR3 is TGTGCCTGGATGAGAGGGGCCCAAAACTATGGCTACACCTTC.

A few counts support this clonotype. The V gene is TRBV4-3, the J gene TRBJ2-3; TRBD2 matches 12 bases. The CDR3 extends over 19 amino acids. The germline V gene has CDR1 LGHNA and CDR2 YSLEER. V gave up 1 base and J gave up 0 bases; unmatched junction bases: 8. The CDR3 DNA sequence: TGCGCCAGCAGCCAAGCCGGGACTAGCGGGCGGACTAGCACAGATACGCAGTATTTT. Its translation is CASSQAGTSGRTSTDTQYF.

The chain combines TRBV7-2 with TRBJ2-7; tentatively, D is TRBD2 (6 bases). The CDR3 is 15 residues long. Trimming cost V 5 bases and J 4 bases, with 18 bases left between them. Germline V gene data show CDR1 as SGHTA and CDR2 as FQGNSA. The CDR3 DNA follows: TGTGCCAGCAGCACTAGCCCCGCAATAAAGTACGAGCAGTACTTC. This sequence encodes CASSTSPAIKYEQYF.

This chain joins TRBV10-3 and TRBJ2-1; D remains ambiguous. Germline lookup yields CDR1 ENHRY and CDR2 SYGVKD. Trimming took 2 bases from V and 8 from J, leaving 13 bases between them. The CDR3 covers 14 residues. This CDR3 reads CAISEKRFMDEQFF. The CDR3 bases are TGTGCCATCAGTGAGAAGAGGTTTATGGATGAGCAGTTCTTC.

The J gene is TRBJ1-1, the V gene TRBV6-2 or TRBV6-3, with D uncertain. CDR1 MNHEY and CDR2 SVGEGT come from the germline V gene. V dropped 7 bases and J dropped 2 bases, with 14 bases sitting between them. The length of the CDR3 is 14 residues. The CDR3 nucleotides are TGTGCCAGCACCCCCTCGGGGAGAAACACTGAAGCTTTCTTT. Translating gives CASTPSGRNTEAFF.

This clonotype was seen repeatedly, ten times or more. The chain has TRBV5-4 and TRBJ2-3; D not certain. With 7 bases removed from V and 3 bases from J, the gap between germline ends came to 9 bases. Germline CDR1 SGHNT, CDR2 YYREEE (reference sequence). This CDR3 has 12 residues. CDR3 residues: CASAGRTDTQYF. CDR3 nucleotide sequence: TGTGCCAGCGCTGGAAGGACAGATACGCAGTATTTT.

This clonotype showed up just once. This chain links TRBV20-1 with TRBJ1-2, with a weak D call TRBD1 (5 bases). Germline V gene data show CDR1 as DFQATT and CDR2 as SNEGSKA (reference sequence). V was cut by 2 bases and J by 9 bases, with 16 bases left in between. There are 13 residues in the CDR3. CDR3 region: CSARPQGTRSYTF. CDR3 bases: TGCAGTGCTAGACCCCAGGGAACCAGGAGCTACACCTTC.

The chain couples TRBV27 to TRBJ2-7, with D tentatively TRBD1 (6 bases). The germline V and J ends were trimmed by 5 bases and 0 bases, with 14 bases remaining between them. The CDR3 consists of 15 residues. Germline V lookup: CDR1 MNHEY, CDR2 SMNVEV (reference sequence). CDR3 bases: TGTGCCAGCAGTCGGAGGACAGCGAGCTCCTACGAGCAGTACTTC. It is translated as CASSRRTASSYEQYF.

A few counts support this clonotype. The rearrangement joins TRBV7-2 to TRBJ2-1; TRBD2 agrees at 13 bases. Germline V gene sequence: CDR1 SGHTA, CDR2 FQGNSA. The V and J ends lost 2 bases and 9 bases, in that order; junction bases with no gene match: 4. The CDR3 contains 15 residues. This chain's CDR3 is CASSLTTSGGIEQFF. The CDR3 DNA reads as TGTGCCAGCAGCTTAACGACTAGCGGGGGGATTGAGCAGTTCTTC.

This clonotype was observed a single time. The rearrangement links TRBV20-1 to TRBJ2-2; 8 bases are a match to TRBD2. V dropped 3 bases and J dropped 7; count of bases not matched to a gene: 10. Germline CDR1 and CDR2: DFQATT and SNEGSKA (reference sequence). The CDR3 loop spans 15 amino acids. The CDR3 sequence is CSASPRTSRGGELFF. The CDR3 DNA is TGCAGTGCTAGCCCCCGGACTAGCCGGGGCGGGGAGCTGTTTTTT.

This CDR3 reads CASSSEGGPQPQHF. DNA of the CDR3: TGTGCCAGCAGCTCTGAGGGAGGGCCTCAGCCCCAGCATTTT. The chain carries TRBV12-3 or TRBV12-4 and TRBJ1-5; D remains ambiguous. V gave up 6 bases and J gave up 6 bases, with 15 bases separating them. This CDR3 spans 14 amino acids.

The rearrangement uses TRBV7-9 and TRBJ2-7, with 8 nucleotides matching TRBD1. The CDR3 totals 15 residues. Germline V gene sequence: CDR1 SEHNR, CDR2 FQNEAQ (reference sequence). Losses at the gene ends were 5 bases for V and 2 bases for J; bases not matched to a gene: 8. The CDR3 DNA sequence: TGTGCCAGCAGCCGCTGGGACAGGCCGACCTACGAGCAGTACTTC. This gives the protein CASSRWDRPTYEQYF.

This clonotype was detected ten times or more. This may stem from a read error, because a much larger clone lies one nucleotide away. The chain joins TRBV11-2 to TRBJ2-1, with a possible D match to TRBD2 (5 bases). The J call may be faulty, since TRBJ2-7 better matches the DNA end. CDR3 length: 17 amino acids. Germline V lookup: CDR1 SGHAT, CDR2 FQNNGV. CDR3 protein: CASSFASRTFSYNEQYF. In nucleotides, the CDR3 is TGTGCCAGCAGCTTCGCTAGCAGGACCTTCTCCTACAATGAGCAGTACTTC.

This clonotype was seen repeatedly, ten times or more. V and J are TRBV11-2 and TRBJ2-4; D not certain. V lost 5 bases, J lost 2 bases, and 16 bases lay in between. This CDR3 contains 16 residues. CDR1 SGHAT and CDR2 FQNNGV come from the germline V gene. CDR3 region: CASSPWAGSTKNIQYF. The CDR3, as DNA: TGTGCCAGCAGCCCCTGGGCCGGGTCGACCAAAAACATTCAGTACTTC.

Only one count was recorded for this clonotype. The J gene is TRBJ1-6, the V gene TRBV7-6; D ambiguous. The germline gives CDR1 SGHVS, CDR2 FNYEAQ. Trimming removed 0 bases from V and 0 bases from J, with 12 bases in between. This CDR3 is 18 amino acids long. The CDR3 sequence: CASSLASRLSSYNSPLHF. In DNA form, the CDR3 reads TGTGCCAGCAGCTTAGCCTCCCGACTAAGCTCCTATAATTCACCCCTCCACTTT.

The chain has TRBV5-1 and TRBJ2-6; 9 nucleotides line up with TRBD1. The CDR3 length is 19 residues. V gave up 3 bases and J gave up 3 bases; unmatched junction bases: 13. The germline CDR1 and CDR2 sequences are SGHRS and YFSETQ. In DNA form, the CDR3 reads TGCGCCAGCAGCTATGGGGGACAGGGACCCTCCGGTGGGGCCAACGTCCTGACTTTC. It translates to CASSYGGQGPSGGANVLTF.

This clonotype occurred a few times. J is TRBJ2-7 and V is TRBV29-1; possibly TRBD2 for D (5 bases). The J call may be faulty, since TRBJ2-4 better matches the DNA end. The CDR3 has 12 amino acids. Germline V lookup: CDR1 SQVTM, CDR2 ANQGSEA. This CDR3 is CSVDGGKNIQYF. The CDR3 nucleotides read TGCAGCGTTGACGGAGGCAAAAACATTCAGTACTTC.

The chain carries TRBV3-1 and TRBJ2-4; D not resolved. The J call is in doubt because the DNA end fits TRBJ2-7 better. This CDR3 comprises 13 residues. Germline CDR1 is LGHDT and CDR2 is YNNKEL (reference sequence). CDR3 region: CASSQSNPSEQYF. As DNA, the CDR3 is TGTGCCAGCAGCCAATCGAACCCCTCCGAGCAGTACTTC.

The chain links TRBV3-1 to TRBJ1-2, with D unclear. CDR3 length: 15 residues. In germline, CDR1 is LGHDT, CDR2 YNNKEL (reference sequence). V was shortened by 4 bases and J by 7 bases, with 19 bases between the two germline ends. CDR3 amino acids: CASSLAGRDAPGYTF. CDR3 nucleotides: TGTGCCAGCAGCCTCGCGGGTCGGGATGCGCCTGGCTACACCTTC.

J is TRBJ2-3 and V is TRBV28, with D perhaps being TRBD1 or TRBD2 (5 bases each). Trimming shortened V by 6 bases and J by 2 bases, and 18 bases separated the two germline ends. The length of the CDR3 is 16 residues. In germline, CDR1 is MDHEN, CDR2 SYDVKM. CDR3 region: CASSPTRGRLTDTQYF. The CDR3 DNA follows: TGTGCCAGCAGCCCCACCCGGGGACGGCTCACAGATACGCAGTATTTT.

Worth noting for this clonotype: This likely comes from a read error, as the CDR3 has no conserved phenylalanine or tryptophan at its end. The chain recombines TRBV6-2 or TRBV6-3 with TRBJ2-7; the D gene is possibly TRBD2 (6 bases). Trimming left V 7 bases short and J 0 bases short, with 7 bases between. The CDR3 loop spans 12 amino acids. Germline V CDR1 and CDR2: MNHEY, SVGEGT. The CDR3 region is CASMDYSYEQYS. CDR3 sequence (DNA): TGTGCCAGCATGGACTACTCCTACGAGCAGTACTCC.

This clonotype was detected only a few times. The chain links TRBV5-1 to TRBJ2-4, with 9 nucleotides matching TRBD2. TRBJ2-5 explains the end of the DNA better; the J call may be wrong. This CDR3 is 15 amino acids long. Germline V gives CDR1 SGHRS, CDR2 YFSETQ. This CDR3 is CASSNPAGGRETQYF. CDR3 coding DNA: TGCGCCAGCAGCAACCCAGCGGGGGGCAGAGAGACCCAGTACTTC.